This T cell receptor beta chain was obtained from a study of blood T cells in healthy people across ages. Study findings and constraints: Long-lived donors had more naive CD4+ cells and higher diversity than aged donors. Researchers said unsorted PBMCs prevented a conclusive naive versus antigen-experienced comparison.

This clonotype was seen only a few times. Its antigen is unidentified. A sample-barcoded 5' primer and a J-beta primer mix were used in a second PCR of roughly 7 to 11 cycles. TCRdb itself ran the 5' RACE reads through MiXCR, one entry per CDR3 protein. Seen here are about a million distinct CDR3 sequences, just over 50% observed once, and the top ten hold around a fifth. Sequencing was carried out using blood. This receptor was identified in a woman aged 55-69 years in good health.

The DNA of the CDR3 is TGCAGTGCTAGAGGGGCGGAGGGGGAAGGTGAAAAACTGTTTTTT. As protein: CSARGAEGEGEKLFF. The genes are TRBV20-1 and TRBJ1-4, with D perhaps TRBD1 (6 bases). Between the trimmed V and J ends, which lost 1 base and 7 bases, there was a span of 16 bases. Germline CDR1 reads DFQATT; CDR2 reads SNEGSKA (reference sequence). CDR3 length: 15 residues.